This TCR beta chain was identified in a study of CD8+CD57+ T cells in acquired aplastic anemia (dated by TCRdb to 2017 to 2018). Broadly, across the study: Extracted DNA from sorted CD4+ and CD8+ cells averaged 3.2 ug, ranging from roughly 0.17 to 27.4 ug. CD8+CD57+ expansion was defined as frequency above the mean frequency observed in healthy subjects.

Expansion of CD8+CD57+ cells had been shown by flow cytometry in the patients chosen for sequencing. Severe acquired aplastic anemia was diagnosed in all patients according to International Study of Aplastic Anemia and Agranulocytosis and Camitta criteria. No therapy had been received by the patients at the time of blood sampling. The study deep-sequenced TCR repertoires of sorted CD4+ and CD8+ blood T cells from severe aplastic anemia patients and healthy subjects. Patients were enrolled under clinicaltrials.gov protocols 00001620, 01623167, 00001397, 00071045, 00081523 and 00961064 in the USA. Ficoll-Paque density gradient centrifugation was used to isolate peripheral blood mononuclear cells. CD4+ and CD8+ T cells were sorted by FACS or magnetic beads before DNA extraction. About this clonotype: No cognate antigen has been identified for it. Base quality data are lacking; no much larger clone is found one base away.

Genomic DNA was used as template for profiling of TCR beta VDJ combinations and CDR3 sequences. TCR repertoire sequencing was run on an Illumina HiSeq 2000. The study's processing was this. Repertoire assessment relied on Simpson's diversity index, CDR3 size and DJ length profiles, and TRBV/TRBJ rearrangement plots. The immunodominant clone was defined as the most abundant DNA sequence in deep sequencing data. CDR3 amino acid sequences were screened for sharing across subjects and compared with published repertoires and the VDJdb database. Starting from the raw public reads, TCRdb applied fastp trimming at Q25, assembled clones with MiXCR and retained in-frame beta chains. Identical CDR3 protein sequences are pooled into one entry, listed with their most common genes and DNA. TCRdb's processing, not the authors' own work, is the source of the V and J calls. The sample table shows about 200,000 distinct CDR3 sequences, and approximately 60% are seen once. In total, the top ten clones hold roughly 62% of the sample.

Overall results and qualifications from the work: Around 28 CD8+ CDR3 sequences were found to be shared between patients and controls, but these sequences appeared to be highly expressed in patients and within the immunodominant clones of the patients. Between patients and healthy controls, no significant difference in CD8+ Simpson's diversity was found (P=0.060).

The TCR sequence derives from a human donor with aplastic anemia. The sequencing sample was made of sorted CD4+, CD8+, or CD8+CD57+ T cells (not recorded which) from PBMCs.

DNA sequence: TGTGCCATCAGTGACCGGACAGGGCGAGTCACTGAAGCTTTCTTT. It is translated as CAISDRTGRVTEAFF. This receptor chain uses TRBV10-3 and TRBJ1-1; 8 bases in the middle match TRBD1. The CDR3 covers 15 residues, taking in both the cysteine and the phenylalanine. The kept DNA is CDR3 alone, 45 bases in frame from the first base. The germline V gene sets CDR1 to ENHRY and CDR2 to SYGVKD. V is cut back by 3 bases and J by 4 bases, with 7 bases in the junction unmatched.